This TCR beta chain comes out of a study of blood T cells in healthy people across ages. For the study at large: Template switching caught about one barcoded beta molecule for each two T cells.

At least 6.5 million PBMCs were isolated per sample. Germline V lookup: CDR1 DFQATT, CDR2 SNEGSKA (reference sequence). The V end was cut by 3 bases, the J end by 6 bases, with 18 bases between. The CDR3 is 14 residues long. Next came a second PCR, run for about 7 to 12 cycles, which used a sample-barcoded 5' primer along with a J-beta primer mix. TCRdb itself ran the 5' RACE reads through MiXCR, one entry per CDR3 protein. The sample holds about 500,000 distinct CDR3 sequences, approximately 25% seen once. This sample also belongs to another study, concerning T cells of mothers and their children. That work states: A few healthy Caucasian mothers gave samples, and so did their six children. Every mother supplied over 8.5 million TCR beta CDR3 reads and every child some 2.7 million.

Sequencing was performed on blood. The clonotype was recovered from a boy younger than 18 in good health. The chain links TRBV20-1 to TRBJ2-7; the D gene is possibly TRBD2 (5 bases). The CDR3 DNA follows: TGCAGTGCTAGGCATCTTAGCGAGTCCGGCGAGCAGTACTTC. Its protein product is CSARHLSESGEQYF.